This T cell receptor (beta chain) came from a study of post-analysis software for immune sequencing data. Note on this clonotype: The antigen remains unidentified.

cDNA libraries of TCR beta carried unique molecular identifiers. One entry per CDR3 protein, called by TCRdb with MiXCR from the PCR reads. This table holds around 710,000 distinct CDR3 sequences, more than 45% found once. Germline CDR1 is MNHEY and CDR2 is SVGAGI. V was trimmed by 0 bases and J by 6 bases, leaving 11 bases between them. The length of the CDR3 is 14 residues. Notes on the study in general: Roughly five TRBV segments appeared more often in patients than in controls, and TRBV5-6, TRBV5-1 and TRBV20-1 were among these.

This chain uses TRBV6-5 with TRBJ1-2, with unresolved D. The source is a girl between 5 and 17 years old with multiple sclerosis. Input material: blood. CDR3 in amino acids: CASSYSTGIDGYTF. In DNA, the CDR3 is TGTGCCAGCAGTTACTCGACCGGAATCGATGGCTACACCTTC.